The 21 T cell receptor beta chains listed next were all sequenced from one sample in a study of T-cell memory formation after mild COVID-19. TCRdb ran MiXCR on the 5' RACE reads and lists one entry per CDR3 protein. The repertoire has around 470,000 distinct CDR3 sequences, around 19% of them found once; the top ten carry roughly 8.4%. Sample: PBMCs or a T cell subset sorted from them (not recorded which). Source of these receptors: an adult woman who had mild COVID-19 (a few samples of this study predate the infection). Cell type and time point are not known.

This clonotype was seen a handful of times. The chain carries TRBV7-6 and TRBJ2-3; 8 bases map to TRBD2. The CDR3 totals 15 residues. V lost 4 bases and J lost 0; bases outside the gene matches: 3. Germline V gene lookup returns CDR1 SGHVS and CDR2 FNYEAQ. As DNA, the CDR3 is TGTGCCAGCAGCTCACAGCGGGGGAGCACAGATACGCAGTATTTT. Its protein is CASSSQRGSTDTQYF.

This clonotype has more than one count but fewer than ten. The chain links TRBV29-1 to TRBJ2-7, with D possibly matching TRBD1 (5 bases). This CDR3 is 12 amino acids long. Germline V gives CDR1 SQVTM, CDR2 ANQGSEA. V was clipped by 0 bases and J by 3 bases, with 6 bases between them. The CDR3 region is CSVEDRDYEQYF. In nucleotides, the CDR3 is TGCAGCGTTGAAGACAGGGACTACGAGCAGTACTTC.

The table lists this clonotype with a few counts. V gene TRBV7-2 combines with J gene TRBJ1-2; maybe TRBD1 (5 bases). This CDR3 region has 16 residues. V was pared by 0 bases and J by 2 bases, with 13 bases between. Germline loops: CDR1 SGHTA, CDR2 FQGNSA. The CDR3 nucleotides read TGTGCCAGCAGCTTAGCCCCTCCGACAGCGAACTATGGCTACACCTTC. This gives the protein CASSLAPPTANYGYTF.

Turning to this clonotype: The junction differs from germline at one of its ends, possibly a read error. The CDR3 spells CASRLGLLNTEAFF. CDR3 sequence (DNA): TGTGCCAGCAGATTAGGACTGCTGAACACTGAAGCTTTCTTT. The V call is TRBV12-3 or TRBV12-4, the J call TRBJ1-1; D not resolved. This CDR3 spans 14 amino acids.

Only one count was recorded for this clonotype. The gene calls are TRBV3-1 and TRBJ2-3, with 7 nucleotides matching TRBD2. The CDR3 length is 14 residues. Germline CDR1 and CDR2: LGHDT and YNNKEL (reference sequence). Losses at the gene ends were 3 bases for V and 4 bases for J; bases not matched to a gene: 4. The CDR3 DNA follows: TGTGCCAGCAGCCAGGCGGGGGTTGCAGATACGCAGTATTTT. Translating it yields CASSQAGVADTQYF.

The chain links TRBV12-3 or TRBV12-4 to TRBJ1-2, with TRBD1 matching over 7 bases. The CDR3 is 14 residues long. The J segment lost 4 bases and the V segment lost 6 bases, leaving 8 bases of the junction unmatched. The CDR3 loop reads CASSPTGTGYGYTF. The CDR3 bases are TGTGCCAGCAGCCCGACAGGGACGGGCTATGGCTACACCTTC.

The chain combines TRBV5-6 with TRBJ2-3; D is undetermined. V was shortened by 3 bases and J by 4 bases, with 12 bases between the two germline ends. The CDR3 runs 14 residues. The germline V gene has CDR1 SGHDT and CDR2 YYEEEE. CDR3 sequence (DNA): TGTGCCAGCAGCTCCCCAAAAGAAGCAGATACGCAGTATTTT. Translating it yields CASSSPKEADTQYF.

The CDR3 sequence: CSVADRVGSGYGYTF. The DNA for the CDR3 is TGCAGCGTTGCGGACAGGGTGGGGTCGGGCTATGGCTACACCTTC. V usage is TRBV29-1 and J usage is TRBJ1-2, with 8 bases identical to TRBD1. After removal of 4 bases from V and 4 bases from J, the junction contained 11 bases not matched to a gene. CDR1 SQVTM and CDR2 ANQGSEA come from the germline V gene. The CDR3 extends over 15 amino acids. Full variable domain (outside the CDR3, taken from reference TRBV29-1 and TRBJ1-2): SAVISQKPSRDICQRGTSLTIQCQVDSQVTMMFWYRQQPGQSLTLIATANQGSEATYESGFVIDKFPISRPNLTFSTLTVSNMSPEDSSIYLCSVADRVGSGYGYTFGSGTRLTVV.

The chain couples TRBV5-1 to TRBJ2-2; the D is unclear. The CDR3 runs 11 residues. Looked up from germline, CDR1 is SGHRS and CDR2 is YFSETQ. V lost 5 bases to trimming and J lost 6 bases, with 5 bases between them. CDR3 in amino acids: CASRDSGELFF. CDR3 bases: TGCGCCAGCAGGGATTCCGGGGAGCTGTTTTTT.

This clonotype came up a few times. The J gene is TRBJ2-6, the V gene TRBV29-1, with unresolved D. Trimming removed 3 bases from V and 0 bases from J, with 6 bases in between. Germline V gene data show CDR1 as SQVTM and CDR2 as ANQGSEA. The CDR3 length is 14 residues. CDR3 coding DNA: TGCAGCGTTGAGGTCCCCTCTGGGGCCAACGTCCTGACTTTC. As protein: CSVEVPSGANVLTF.

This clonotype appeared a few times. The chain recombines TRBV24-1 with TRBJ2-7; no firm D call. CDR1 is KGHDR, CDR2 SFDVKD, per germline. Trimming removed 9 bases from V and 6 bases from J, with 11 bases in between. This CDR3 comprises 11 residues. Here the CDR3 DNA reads TGTGCCACCTCACAAGGGATCGAGCAGTACTTC. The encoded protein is CATSQGIEQYF.

The CDR3 nucleotides read TGTGCCAGCAGTCCGCGGACAGGGCTAGTTGTCACTGAAGCTTTCTTT. This encodes CASSPRTGLVVTEAFF. This chain links TRBV12-3 or TRBV12-4 with TRBJ1-1; 8 bases are a match to TRBD1. CDR3 length: 16 amino acids. Losses at the gene ends were 5 bases for V and 4 bases for J; bases not matched to a gene: 12.

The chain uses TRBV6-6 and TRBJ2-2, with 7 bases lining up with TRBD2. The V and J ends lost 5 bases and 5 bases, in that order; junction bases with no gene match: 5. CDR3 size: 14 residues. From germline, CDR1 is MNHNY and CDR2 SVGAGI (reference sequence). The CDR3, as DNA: TGTGCCAGCAGTGAGGACGGGGGGACCGGGGAGCTGTTTTTT. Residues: CASSEDGGTGELFF.

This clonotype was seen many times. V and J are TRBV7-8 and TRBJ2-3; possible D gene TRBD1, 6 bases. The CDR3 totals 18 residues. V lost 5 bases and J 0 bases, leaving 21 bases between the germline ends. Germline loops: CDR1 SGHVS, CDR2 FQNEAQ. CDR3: CASSPRLGAAGSTDTQYF. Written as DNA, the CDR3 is TGTGCCAGCAGCCCGCGACTGGGGGCAGCAGGGAGCACAGATACGCAGTATTTT.

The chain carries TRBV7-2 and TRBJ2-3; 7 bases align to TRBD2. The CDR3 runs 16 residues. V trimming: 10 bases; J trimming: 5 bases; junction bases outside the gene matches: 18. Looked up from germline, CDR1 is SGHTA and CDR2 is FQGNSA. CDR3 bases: TGTGCCACTCATGCCGGAGGGGCGGGAGAGCGAGATACGCAGTATTTT. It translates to CATHAGGAGERDTQYF.

CDR3 nucleotide sequence: TGTGCCAGCTCCCGAGTTGCAACTAATGAAAAACTGTTTTTT. Residues: CASSRVATNEKLFF. The chain employs TRBV18 and TRBJ1-4; no clear D gene. CDR1 is KGHSH, CDR2 LQKENI, per germline. The CDR3 contains 14 residues. Trimming removed 6 bases from V and 0 bases from J, with 8 bases in between.

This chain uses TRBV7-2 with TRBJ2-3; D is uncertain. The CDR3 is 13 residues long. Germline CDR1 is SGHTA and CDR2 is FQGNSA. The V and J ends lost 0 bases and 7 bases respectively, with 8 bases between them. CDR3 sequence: CASSLAGPNTQYF. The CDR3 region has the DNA TGTGCCAGCAGCTTAGCAGGACCTAATACGCAGTATTTT.

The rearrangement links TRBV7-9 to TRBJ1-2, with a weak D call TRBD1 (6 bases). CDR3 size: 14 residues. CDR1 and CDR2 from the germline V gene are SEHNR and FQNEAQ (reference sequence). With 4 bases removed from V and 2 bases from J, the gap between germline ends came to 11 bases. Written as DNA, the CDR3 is TGTGCCAGCAGCTCCAGGGGAACAAACTATGGCTACACCTTC. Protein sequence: CASSSRGTNYGYTF.

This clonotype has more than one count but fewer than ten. The CDR3 sequence: CASNLARSADLPYEQYF. The CDR3 nucleotides read TGTGCCAGCAATCTTGCCCGTAGCGCGGACCTGCCCTACGAGCAGTACTTC. The rearrangement uses TRBV21-1 and TRBJ2-7; TRBD2 is the table's D call and was not checked against the DNA. TRBV21-1 is marked as a pseudogene. This CDR3 region has 17 residues.

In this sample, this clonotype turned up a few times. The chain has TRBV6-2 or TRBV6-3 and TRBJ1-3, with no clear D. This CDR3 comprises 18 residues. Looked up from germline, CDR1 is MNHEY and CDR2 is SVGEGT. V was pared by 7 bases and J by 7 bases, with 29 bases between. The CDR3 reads CASTHRSLADEVANTIYF. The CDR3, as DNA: TGTGCCAGCACCCACCGATCTCTTGCGGACGAGGTAGCGAACACCATATATTTT.

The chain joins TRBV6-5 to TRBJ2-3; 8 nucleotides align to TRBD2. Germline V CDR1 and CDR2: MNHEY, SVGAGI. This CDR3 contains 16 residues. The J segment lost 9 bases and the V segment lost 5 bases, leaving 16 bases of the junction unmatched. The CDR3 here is CASSPLGGGPRKTQYF. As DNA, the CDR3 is TGTGCCAGCAGTCCCCTGGGCGGGGGGCCGCGGAAGACGCAGTATTTT.